The sequence of this TCR beta chain was determined in a study of T cells in localized non-small cell lung cancer. Clones were sequenced by immunoSEQ multiplex PCR, and TCRdb holds only the in-frame ones, with some missing. Among tens of thousands of clones listed, around nine tenths were seen once. Germline CDR1 reads SGHTA; CDR2 reads FQGNSA. Trimming shortened V by 5 bases and J by 5 bases, and 15 bases separated the two germline ends. The CDR3 spans 15 residues. Whole-study findings and limits: Tumor samples were not multi-region, leaving intratumor heterogeneity unexcluded. Detection in adjacent lung was observed for a median about 56 of the top 100 tumor clones.

Points on this clone: Its antigen is still unknown.

This rearrangement joins TRBV7-2 to TRBJ1-4; possible D gene TRBD1, 5 bases. The source was peripheral blood, collected before any cancer treatment. This sequence was found in a female donor older than 55 with stage I lung adenocarcinoma. CDR3 bases: TGTGCCAGCAGCCAGAGGCCGGGACGGAATGAAAAACTGTTTTTT. The encoded protein is CASSQRPGRNEKLFF. The full variable domain, its missing parts supplied by reference TRBV7-2 and TRBJ1-4, is GAGVSQSPSNKVTEKGKDVELRCDPISGHTALYWYRQSLGQGLEFLIYFQGNSAPDKSGLPSDRFSAERTGGSVSTLTIQRTQQEDSAVYLCASSQRPGRNEKLFFGSGTQLSVL.